A selection of T cell receptor beta chains follows, all from one sample in a study of early T cells in non-severe SARS-CoV-2 infection. TCRdb passed the 5' RACE reads through MiXCR, listing each CDR3 protein once. The sample contains around 70,000 distinct CDR3 sequences, about 14% of which appear only once. The source material was whole blood. These receptors were taken from an adult who was a healthcare worker with PCR-confirmed SARS-CoV-2 infection or an uninfected control (not recorded which). The CDR3 runs from the conserved cysteine through the conserved F or W. The order of the fields is clone size, V gene, J gene, D gene, CDR3 protein, CDR3 DNA. The D gene is left open where the match is weak. A clone size is listed for some rows: how often the clone was seen (once, few, many), or a class if it is expanded.

>many|TRBV12-5|TRBJ2-7|-
CASGLGQSQSSYEQYF
TGTGCTAGTGGTTTGGGACAGAGCCAGAGCTCCTACGAGCAGTACTTC
>few|TRBV12-3/TRBV12-4|TRBJ2-5|-
CASRTSETQYF
TGTGCCAGCAGAACTTCTGAGACCCAGTACTTC
>few|TRBV7-2|TRBJ1-5|-
CASSPVSQLNQPQHF
TGTGCCAGCAGCCCAGTCAGCCAGCTCAATCAGCCCCAGCATTTT
>many|TRBV13|TRBJ2-1|-
CASSSSGKRENEQFF
TGTGCCAGCAGCTCTTCAGGGAAGAGGGAGAATGAGCAGTTCTTC
>many|TRBV11-2|TRBJ2-7|-
CASSLARAYEQYF
TGTGCCAGCAGCTTAGCCAGGGCCTACGAGCAGTACTTC
>-|TRBV7-2|TRBJ2-1|-
CASSSIPSASEKFF
TGTGCCAGCAGCTCCATCCCGAGCGCTAGCGAAAAGTTCTTC
>few|TRBV5-5|TRBJ2-7|TRBD1
CASSLRTGGDYEQYF
TGTGCCAGCAGCCTGAGGACAGGGGGCGATTACGAGCAGTACTTC
>-|TRBV4-2|TRBJ2-1|-
CASSQEQSGAVEQFF
TGTGCCAGCAGCCAAGAACAATCGGGAGCGGTTGAGCAGTTCTTC
>-|TRBV27|TRBJ2-3|-
CASSSKWNTQYF
TGTGCCAGCAGCAGCAAGTGGAATACGCAGTATTTT
>few|TRBV6-6|TRBJ1-6|-
CASTGVQFGALHF
TGTGCCAGCACCGGCGTGCAGTTCGGGGCCCTCCACTTT
>-|TRBV5-1|TRBJ2-7|TRBD1
CASSLGDRIYEQYF
TGCGCCAGCAGCTTGGGGGACAGGATCTACGAGCAGTACTTC
>many|TRBV7-9|TRBJ1-1|-
CASSSQGSEAFF
TGTGCCAGCAGCTCCCAGGGGTCTGAAGCTTTCTTT
>-|TRBV2|TRBJ1-4|-
CASSRGGVEKLFF
TGTGCCAGCAGCCGCGGAGGGGTTGAAAAACTGTTTTTT
>few|TRBV7-9|TRBJ2-7|-
CASGPANSYEQYF
TGTGCCAGCGGTCCGGCTAACTCCTACGAGCAGTACTTC
>-|TRBV12-3/TRBV12-4|TRBJ2-5|-
CASRRRGKETQYF
TGTGCCAGCCGCCGAAGGGGGAAGGAGACCCAGTACTTC
>-|TRBV13|TRBJ1-1|-
CASSWPGQRGRNTEAFF
TGTGCCAGCAGCTGGCCGGGACAACGAGGAAGGAACACTGAAGCTTTCTTT
>few|TRBV27|TRBJ1-2|TRBD1
CASSPGTGEGGYTF
TGTGCCAGCAGTCCTGGGACAGGGGAGGGTGGCTACACCTTC
>-|TRBV29-1|TRBJ2-7|-
CSVEEAYLQYF
TGCAGCGTTGAAGAGGCCTACCTGCAGTACTTC
>few|TRBV4-3|TRBJ2-7|-
CASSDTGSPSYEQYF
TGCGCCAGCAGCGATACCGGGTCCCCCTCCTACGAGCAGTACTTC
>-|TRBV7-9|TRBJ2-5|-
CASSFVTLQETQYF
TGTGCCAGCAGCTTTGTGACTCTGCAAGAGACCCAGTACTTC
>few|TRBV19|TRBJ1-4|-
CASSISQGRKLFF
TGTGCCAGTAGTATATCCCAGGGGAGGAAACTGTTTTTT
>many|TRBV18|TRBJ2-3|-
CASSPTTRTSTDTQYF
TGTGCCAGCTCACCCACAACGAGGACTAGCACAGATACGCAGTATTTT
>-|TRBV18|TRBJ1-2|-
CASSPTEGRYYGYTF
TGTGCCAGCTCACCGACAGAAGGGCGGTACTATGGCTACACCTTC
>-|TRBV4-2|TRBJ1-6|-
CASSHGEWSYNSPLHF
TGTGCCAGCAGTCACGGGGAGTGGTCCTATAATTCACCCCTCCACTTT
>few|TRBV11-2|TRBJ1-2|-
CASSEGRNYYGYTF
TGTGCCAGCAGCGAGGGAAGGAATTACTATGGCTACACCTTC
>-|TRBV29-1|TRBJ2-1|TRBD2
CSVEKLAGGTYNEQFF
TGCAGCGTTGAAAAACTAGCGGGGGGAACCTACAATGAGCAGTTCTTC
>-|TRBV20-1|TRBJ2-3|TRBD2
CSAALAGRADTQYF
TGCAGTGCTGCCTTAGCGGGAAGGGCGGATACGCAGTATTTT
>many|TRBV3-1|TRBJ2-1|TRBD2
CASSQVVRGGNEQFF
TGTGCCAGCAGCCAAGTGGTGAGGGGAGGGAATGAGCAGTTCTTC
>-|TRBV29-1|TRBJ2-3|-
CSVEGFSDTQYF
TGCAGCGTTGAAGGGTTCTCAGATACGCAGTATTTT
>many|TRBV6-5|TRBJ1-5|TRBD1
CASRLQGNQPQHF
TGTGCCAGCAGACTACAGGGGAATCAGCCCCAGCATTTT
>-|TRBV7-9|TRBJ1-1|-
CASQWEGGNTEAFF
TGTGCCAGCCAGTGGGAGGGTGGAAACACTGAAGCTTTCTTT
>-|TRBV6-6|TRBJ1-1|TRBD1
CASSNGQGMNTEAFF
TGTGCCAGCAGTAACGGACAGGGCATGAACACTGAAGCTTTCTTT
>-|TRBV3-1|TRBJ1-3|-
CASSQVHGTTSGNTIYF
TGTGCCAGCAGCCAGGTACACGGTACCACCTCTGGAAACACCATATATTTT
>many|TRBV11-2|TRBJ2-7|-
CASAGTGWEQYF
TGTGCCAGCGCAGGAACGGGGTGGGAGCAGTACTTC
>-|TRBV30|TRBJ2-3|TRBD2
CAWSGLAGGPGTQYF
TGTGCCTGGTCGGGACTAGCGGGAGGGCCGGGCACGCAGTATTTT
>-|TRBV20-1|TRBJ1-2|TRBD1
CSARDQDRGPYGHTF
TGCAGTGCTAGAGATCAGGACAGGGGACCCTATGGCCACACCTTC